The 21 T cell receptor beta chains below come from one sample, sequenced in a study of T cell repertoires in cytomegalovirus infection. Their specific antigens are unknown. Each CDR3 protein is one row after TCRdb ran MiXCR on the reads. This sample has about 890,000 distinct CDR3 sequences, with more than 25% found just once. This sample comprised cultured CD8+ T cells from PBMCs, obtained from culture after CMV antigen stimulation. The receptors shown here come from a human donor in good health (CMV status not recorded). Some clones in this sample may be carry-over from other donors' samples.

This clonotype was observed a handful of times. The rearrangement links TRBV10-1 to TRBJ1-2, with 10 bases matching TRBD1. Germline V gene data show CDR1 as WNHNN and CDR2 as SYGVQD (reference sequence). The J segment lost 4 bases and the V segment lost 4 bases, leaving 9 bases of the junction unmatched. The CDR3 contains 16 residues. The CDR3 loop is CASSAVRTGGTYGYTF. The CDR3 DNA sequence: TGCGCCAGCAGTGCCGTAAGGACAGGGGGAACCTATGGCTACACCTTC.

This clonotype has more than one count but fewer than ten. The chain is built from TRBV7-2 and TRBJ2-1; 7 bases are shared with TRBD2. Germline V gene lookup returns CDR1 SGHTA and CDR2 FQGNSA. The CDR3 extends over 15 amino acids. Trimming removed 5 bases from V and 3 bases from J; junction bases left unmatched: 7. The CDR3 DNA sequence: TGTGCCAGCAGCCCCCTCAGGACTAGCTACAATGAGCAGTTCTTC. Its protein product is CASSPLRTSYNEQFF.

The sample holds one count of this clonotype. V and J are TRBV9 and TRBJ1-2; no clear D gene. V lost 0 bases, J lost 1 base, and 10 bases lay in between. The CDR3 is made up of 15 amino acids. CDR1 and CDR2 (germline): SGDLS, YYNGEE. CDR3 region: CASSVGVQSNYGYTF. CDR3 nucleotide sequence: TGTGCCAGCAGCGTAGGGGTGCAGAGTAACTATGGCTACACCTTC.

This clonotype was found many times. This chain links TRBV7-2 with TRBJ2-7; D is possibly TRBD2 (6 bases). V was trimmed by 3 bases and J by 4 bases, leaving 13 bases between them. The CDR3 is 14 amino acids. The germline V gene has CDR1 SGHTA and CDR2 FQGNSA. The CDR3 sequence is CASSFAGGGYEQYF. In nucleotides, the CDR3 is TGTGCCAGCAGCTTCGCCGGGGGTGGGTACGAGCAGTACTTC.

V and J are TRBV7-9 and TRBJ1-1; weak D call: TRBD1 (5 bases). Looked up from germline, CDR1 is SEHNR and CDR2 is FQNEAQ (reference sequence). There are 15 residues in the CDR3. V lost 5 bases and J 0 bases, leaving 13 bases between the germline ends. The CDR3 sequence: CASSVPTVMNTEAFF. CDR3 coding DNA: TGTGCCAGCAGCGTACCGACAGTTATGAACACTGAAGCTTTCTTT.

J is TRBJ2-2 and V is TRBV28, with TRBD1 matching over 10 bases. V lost 4 bases and J lost 5; bases outside the gene matches: 7. The CDR3 totals 16 residues. Germline CDR1 is MDHEN and CDR2 is SYDVKM. The CDR3 sequence is CASSSADRGLTGELFF. DNA for the CDR3: TGTGCCAGCAGTTCCGCGGACAGGGGGTTAACCGGGGAGCTGTTTTTT.

This chain joins TRBV4-3 and TRBJ1-6; no reliable D call. Per germline, CDR1 LGHNA and CDR2 YSLEER. Trimming took 2 bases from V and 9 from J, leaving 20 bases between them. There are 17 residues in the CDR3. The CDR3 spells CASSQSPSLNGGSPLHF. In DNA form, the CDR3 reads TGCGCCAGCAGCCAATCCCCTTCGCTCAACGGCGGTTCACCCCTCCACTTT.

This rearrangement joins TRBV2 to TRBJ2-5, with TRBD2 matching 7 bases. Unmatched junction bases numbered 7, after V lost 6 bases and J lost 3 bases. CDR1 SNHLY and CDR2 FYNNEI come from the germline V gene. This CDR3 contains 14 residues. The CDR3: CASSSGRVEETQYF. CDR3 DNA sequence: TGTGCCAGCAGCTCAGGGAGGGTCGAAGAGACCCAGTACTTC.

The rearrangement uses TRBV7-9 and TRBJ2-3; tentative D call: TRBD2 (5 bases). Trimming took off 7 bases at V and 0 bases at J, with 17 bases between the two ends. This CDR3 is 16 amino acids long. CDR1 and CDR2 (germline): SEHNR, FQNEAQ (reference sequence). In nucleotides, the CDR3 is TGTGCCAGCACCTACGGCCCCCCGGGAAGCACAGATACGCAGTATTTT. Protein product: CASTYGPPGSTDTQYF.

The V and J genes are TRBV15 and TRBJ2-7; 8 positions agree with TRBD2. Trimming removed 5 bases from V and 4 bases from J; junction bases left unmatched: 19. The CDR3 has 18 amino acids. Looked up from germline, CDR1 is LNHNV and CDR2 is YYDKDF (reference sequence). CDR3 in DNA: TGTGCCACCAGCGCCATCTGGGAAGGAGCGGGAGATTCTTACGAGCAGTACTTC. Protein sequence: CATSAIWEGAGDSYEQYF.

J is TRBJ2-2 and V is TRBV5-5; D tentatively reads TRBD1 or TRBD2 (5 bases each). Per germline, CDR1 SGHKS and CDR2 YYEKEE (reference sequence). This CDR3 is 16 amino acids long. V lost 1 base, J lost 2 bases, and 12 bases lay in between. The chain's CDR3 is CASSLWGSANTGELFF. The CDR3 region has the DNA TGTGCCAGCAGCTTGTGGGGGTCCGCTAACACCGGGGAGCTGTTTTTT.

The J gene is TRBJ2-1, the V gene TRBV15; 9 bases map to TRBD2. Germline CDR1 is LNHNV and CDR2 is YYDKDF (reference sequence). CDR3 size: 16 residues. Unmatched junction bases numbered 8, after V lost 3 bases and J lost 5 bases. The CDR3 DNA follows: TGTGCCACCAGCAGCGGAAGCGGGGGGTCAAACAATGAGCAGTTCTTC. Its translation: CATSSGSGGSNNEQFF.

This clonotype appeared a few times. A much bigger clone sits one base away, suggesting this may be a read error. The chain employs TRBV28 and TRBJ2-6; no reliable D call. Germline values: CDR1 MDHEN, CDR2 SYDVKM. The CDR3 contains 13 residues. In nucleotides, the CDR3 is TGTTCCAGCAGCCGATCTGGGGCCAACGTCCTGACTTTC. Protein product: CSSSRSGANVLTF.

Ten or more counts support this clonotype. The rearrangement links TRBV7-6 to TRBJ1-1; D is unclear. Trimming removed 2 bases at V and 1 base at J, with 5 bases between. The CDR3 has 13 amino acids. In germline, CDR1 is SGHVS, CDR2 FNYEAQ. The CDR3 DNA reads as TGTGCCAGCAGCTTAACAACGAACACTGAAGCTTTCTTT. This codes for CASSLTTNTEAFF.

CDR3 bases: TGTGCTAGTGGTACCGAGGACAGACACTATGGCTACACCTTC. Residues: CASGTEDRHYGYTF. The V call is TRBV12-5, the J call TRBJ1-2, with D possibly being TRBD1 (6 bases). Trimming stripped 5 bases from V and 3 bases from J, with 13 bases between. The CDR3 is 14 amino acids. Germline-derived CDR1 and CDR2 are LGHNT and FRNRAP.

The chain couples TRBV28 to TRBJ2-5; no definite D call. The CDR3 totals 16 residues. V was trimmed by 5 bases and J by 2 bases, leaving 18 bases between them. Germline V gene data show CDR1 as MDHEN and CDR2 as SYDVKM. CDR3 protein: CASSASRAALQETQYF. CDR3 coding DNA: TGTGCCAGCAGTGCCTCTCGGGCGGCTTTGCAAGAGACCCAGTACTTC.

This chain uses TRBV10-1 with TRBJ1-1; D call uncertain. The V and J ends lost 4 bases and 4 bases respectively, with 16 bases between them. The germline gives CDR1 WNHNN, CDR2 SYGVQD (reference sequence). This CDR3 has 15 amino acids. CDR3 DNA: TGCGCCAGCAGTGCTGGGAAGTTTGCGGGCACTGAAGCTTTCTTT. The encoded protein is CASSAGKFAGTEAFF.

This clonotype came up a few times. The chain uses TRBV7-9 and TRBJ2-2, with D unresolved. The CDR3 has 12 amino acids. Germline V lookup: CDR1 SEHNR, CDR2 FQNEAQ (reference sequence). The V end was cut by 7 bases, the J end by 5 bases, with 8 bases between. The CDR3 loop is CASNAATGELFF. DNA of the CDR3: TGTGCCAGCAACGCTGCGACCGGGGAGCTGTTTTTT.

The chain carries TRBV7-6 and TRBJ1-4; no reliable D call. CDR1 and CDR2 (germline): SGHVS, FNYEAQ. V was shortened by 6 bases and J by 6 bases, with 17 bases between the two germline ends. The CDR3 consists of 15 residues. CDR3: CASSPTTYEDEKLFF. The CDR3 DNA sequence: TGTGCCAGCAGTCCAACGACCTACGAGGATGAAAAACTGTTTTTT.

This rearrangement joins TRBV23-1 to TRBJ1-4, with D uncertain. TRBV23-1 is classed as an ORF, of uncertain function. With 2 bases removed from V and 8 bases from J, the gap between germline ends came to 15 bases. This CDR3 is 15 amino acids long. The CDR3 reads CASSQGMVGNEKLFF. DNA of the CDR3: TGCGCCAGCAGTCAAGGCATGGTGGGAAACGAAAAACTGTTTTTT.

There are many counts of this clonotype. The chain has TRBV7-9 and TRBJ2-3; D gene unclear. Germline V gene lookup returns CDR1 SEHNR and CDR2 FQNEAQ (reference sequence). Deletions cut 3 bases from V and 2 bases from J, with 24 bases between. CDR3 length: 19 amino acids. This CDR3 reads CASSFPMDPNVLDTDTQYF. The DNA for the CDR3 is TGTGCCAGCAGCTTCCCCATGGACCCTAACGTCCTCGACACAGATACGCAGTATTTT. The full variable domain, in which reference TRBV7-9 and TRBJ2-3 provide the parts outside the CDR3, is DTGVSQNPRHKITKRGQNVTFRCDPISEHNRLYWYRQTLGQGPEFLTYFQNEAQLEKSRLLSDRFSAERPKGSFSTLEIQRTEQGDSAMYLCASSFPMDPNVLDTDTQYFGPGTRLTVL.